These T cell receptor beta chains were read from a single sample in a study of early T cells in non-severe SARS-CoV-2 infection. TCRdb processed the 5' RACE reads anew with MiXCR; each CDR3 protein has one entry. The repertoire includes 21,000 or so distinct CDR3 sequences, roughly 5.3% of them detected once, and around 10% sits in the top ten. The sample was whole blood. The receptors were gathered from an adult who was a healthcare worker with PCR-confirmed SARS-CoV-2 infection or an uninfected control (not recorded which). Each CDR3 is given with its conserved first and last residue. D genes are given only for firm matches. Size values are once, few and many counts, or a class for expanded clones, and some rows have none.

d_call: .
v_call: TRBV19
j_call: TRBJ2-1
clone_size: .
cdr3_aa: CASSMWGSSYNEQFF
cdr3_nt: TGTGCCAGTAGTATGTGGGGGAGCTCCTACAATGAGCAGTTCTTC

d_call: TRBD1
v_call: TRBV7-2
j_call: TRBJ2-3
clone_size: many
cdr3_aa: CASGDRGTQYF
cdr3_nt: TGTGCCAGCGGTGACAGGGGTACGCAGTATTTT

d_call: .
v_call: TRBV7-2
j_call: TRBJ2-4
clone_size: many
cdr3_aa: CASSTIGQIAKNIQYF
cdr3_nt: TGTGCCAGCAGCACTATCGGACAGATAGCCAAAAACATTCAGTACTTC

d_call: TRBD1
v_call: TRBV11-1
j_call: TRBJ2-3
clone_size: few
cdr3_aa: CASSTGTAGTQYF
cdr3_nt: TGTGCCAGCAGCACAGGGACAGCCGGTACGCAGTATTTT

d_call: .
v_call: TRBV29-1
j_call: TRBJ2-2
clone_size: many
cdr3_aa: CSVGEQGSTGELFF
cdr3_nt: TGCAGCGTTGGGGAACAGGGAAGCACCGGGGAGCTGTTTTTT

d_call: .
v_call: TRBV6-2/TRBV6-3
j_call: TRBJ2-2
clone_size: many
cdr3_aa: CASSEPSLTGELFF
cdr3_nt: TGTGCCAGCAGTGAACCTTCCTTAACCGGGGAGCTGTTTTTT

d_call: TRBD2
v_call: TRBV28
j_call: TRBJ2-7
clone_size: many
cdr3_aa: CASRVASGNSYEQYF
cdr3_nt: TGTGCCAGCAGGGTGGCTAGCGGGAACTCCTACGAGCAGTACTTC

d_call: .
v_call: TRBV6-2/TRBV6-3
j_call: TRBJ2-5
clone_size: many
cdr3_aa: CAIRDLNQETQYF
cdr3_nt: TGTGCCATCAGAGACTTGAACCAAGAGACCCAGTACTTC

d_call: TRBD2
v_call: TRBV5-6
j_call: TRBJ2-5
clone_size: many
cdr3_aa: CASSRKPGLATETQYF
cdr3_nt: TGTGCCAGCAGCCGGAAACCGGGACTAGCGACGGAGACCCAGTACTTC

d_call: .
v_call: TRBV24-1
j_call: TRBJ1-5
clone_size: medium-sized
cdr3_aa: CATSDPNQPQHF
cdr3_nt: TGTGCCACCAGTGATCCTAATCAGCCCCAGCATTTT

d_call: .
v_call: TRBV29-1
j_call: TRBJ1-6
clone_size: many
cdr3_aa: CSVAGSPNSPLHF
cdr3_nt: TGCAGCGTTGCAGGGTCCCCAAATTCACCCCTCCACTTT

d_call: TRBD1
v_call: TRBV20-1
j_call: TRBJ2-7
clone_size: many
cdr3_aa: CSGAGQGYEQYF
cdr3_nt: TGCAGTGGCGCGGGACAGGGGTACGAGCAGTACTTC

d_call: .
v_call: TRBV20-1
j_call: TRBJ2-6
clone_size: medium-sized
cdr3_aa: CSASDATSGANVLTF
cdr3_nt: TGCAGTGCTAGTGACGCAACCTCCGGGGCCAACGTCCTGACTTTC

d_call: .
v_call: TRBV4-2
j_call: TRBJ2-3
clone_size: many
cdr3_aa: CASSQTRRAEDTQYF
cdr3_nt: TGTGCCAGCAGCCAAACCCGGCGAGCGGAAGATACGCAGTATTTT

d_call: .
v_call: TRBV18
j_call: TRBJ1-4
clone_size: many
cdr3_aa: CASSPGRGEKLFF
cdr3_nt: TGTGCCAGCTCACCAGGGAGGGGAGAAAAACTGTTTTTT

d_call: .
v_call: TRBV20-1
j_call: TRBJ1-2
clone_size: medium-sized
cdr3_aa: CSARDEGGNGYTF
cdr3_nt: TGCAGTGCTAGAGATGAGGGGGGCAATGGCTACACCTTC

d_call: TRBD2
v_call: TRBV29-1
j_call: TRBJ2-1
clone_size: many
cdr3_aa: CSVDSGRKFF
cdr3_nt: TGCAGCGTTGATAGCGGGAGGAAGTTCTTC

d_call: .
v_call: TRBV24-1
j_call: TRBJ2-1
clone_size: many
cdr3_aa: CATSDRDVNNEQFF
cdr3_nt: TGTGCCACCAGTGACCGGGACGTCAACAATGAGCAGTTCTTC

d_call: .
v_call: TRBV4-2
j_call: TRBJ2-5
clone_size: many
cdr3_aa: CASSPGTSEGETQYF
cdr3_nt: TGTGCCAGCAGCCCCGGGACATCGGAAGGGGAGACCCAGTACTTC

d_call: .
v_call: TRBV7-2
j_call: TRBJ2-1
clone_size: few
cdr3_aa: CASSLASRDNEQFF
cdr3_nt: TGTGCCAGCAGCTTAGCCTCGCGGGACAATGAGCAGTTCTTC

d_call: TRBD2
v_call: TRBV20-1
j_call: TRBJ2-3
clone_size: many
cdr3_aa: CSAPKSGRAVDTQYF
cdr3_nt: TGCAGTGCCCCTAAAAGCGGGAGGGCCGTAGATACGCAGTATTTT

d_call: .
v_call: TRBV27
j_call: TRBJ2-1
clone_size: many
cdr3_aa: CASSSWGRSENNEQFF
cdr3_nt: TGTGCCAGCTCGTCTTGGGGGAGAAGCGAAAACAATGAGCAGTTCTTC